These 22 T cell receptor beta chains originate from one sample sequenced in a study of long-term antiretroviral therapy in people with HIV. Sequencing used immunoSEQ v3.0 at survey level. Some clones are missing from TCRdb's copy, which holds only in-frame ones; the method was immunoSEQ multiplex PCR. The sample consists of about 19,000 clones, over 65% of them appearing once. Sample: unsorted PBMCs, taken 0.5 years before starting antiretroviral therapy. The origin of the receptors is a woman aged 45-65 years with HIV.

The chain has TRBV30 and TRBJ1-4; TRBD1 agrees at 7 bases. Germline lookup yields CDR1 GTSNPN and CDR2 SVGIG (reference sequence). CDR3 length: 16 amino acids. With 3 bases clipped from V and 5 bases from J, the junction kept 12 bases outside the gene matches. CDR3 in DNA: TGTGCCTGGAGCACATTCAGGGACAGCAAAAATGAAAAACTGTTTTTT. Protein sequence: CAWSTFRDSKNEKLFF.

CDR3 region: CASSLRTGNTGELFF. The CDR3 DNA sequence: TGCGCCAGCAGCTTAAGGACGGGGAACACCGGGGAGCTGTTTTTT. The J gene is TRBJ2-2, the V gene TRBV5-1; D unresolved. The germline CDR1 and CDR2 sequences are SGHRS and YFSETQ. The CDR3 sequence is 15 residues long. Trimming pared 2 bases from V and 1 base from J, leaving 9 bases between.

The gene calls are TRBV27 and TRBJ1-6; 10 bases match TRBD1. V shed 4 bases and J 4 bases; nucleotides not matched to a gene: 16. The germline V gene has CDR1 MNHEY and CDR2 SMNVEV (reference sequence). This CDR3 has 20 residues. The CDR3 DNA reads TGTGCCAGCAGTTCATCCAAGGTCTTTCCGGGACAGGGGTATAATTCACCCCTCCACTTT. Translation gives CASSSSKVFPGQGYNSPLHF.

This chain connects TRBV19 to TRBJ1-1; D is unresolved. The germline V gene has CDR1 LNHDA and CDR2 SQIVND (reference sequence). V was trimmed by 3 bases and J by 7 bases, leaving 12 bases between them. This CDR3 region has 13 residues. The CDR3 DNA follows: TGTGCCAGTAGTATTAGTTTTGAGTTTGAAGCTTTCTTT. Amino acid sequence: CASSISFEFEAFF. Full variable domain (rest looked up from reference TRBV19 and TRBJ1-1): DGGITQSPKYLFRKEGQNVTLSCEQNLNHDAMYWYRQDPGQGLRLIYYSQIVNDFQKGDIAEGYSVSREKKESFPLTVTSAQKNPTAFYLCASSISFEFEAFFGQGTRLTVV.

The rearrangement uses TRBV6-5 and TRBJ1-4; D gene ambiguous. V lost 5 bases to trimming and J lost 4 bases, with 8 bases between them. The CDR3 is made up of 13 amino acids. CDR1 and CDR2 from the germline V gene are MNHEY and SVGAGI. This CDR3 is CASSPRSNEKLFF. CDR3 in DNA: TGTGCCAGCAGTCCCCGAAGTAATGAAAAACTGTTTTTT.

V and J are TRBV5-4 and TRBJ2-1; 8 nucleotides match TRBD2. Germline CDR1 reads SGHNT; CDR2 reads YYREEE (reference sequence). V shed 5 bases and J 5 bases; nucleotides not matched to a gene: 9. The CDR3 extends over 15 amino acids. CDR3 sequence: CASSRSSGGNNEQFF. As DNA, the CDR3 is TGTGCCAGCAGTCGGAGCAGCGGGGGTAACAATGAGCAGTTCTTC. Filled out from reference TRBV5-4 and TRBJ2-1, the complete variable domain reads ETGVTQSPTHLIKTRGQQVTLRCSSQSGHNTVSWYQQALGQGPQFIFQYYREEENGRGNFPPRFSGLQFPNYSSELNVNALELDDSALYLCASSRSSGGNNEQFFGPGTRLTVL.

This clone is large (0.1 to 1%) in the sample. The chain employs TRBV10-1 and TRBJ1-2; D is ambiguous. V shed 3 bases and J shed 2 bases, with 7 bases lying between them. CDR1 is WNHNN and CDR2 is SYGVQD in the germline V gene (reference sequence). CDR3 length equals 13 residues. CDR3 protein: CASSDTKNYGYTF. The CDR3 region has the DNA TGCGCCAGCAGTGATACAAAAAACTATGGCTACACCTTC.

This clone was found a few times. The chain has TRBV12-5 and TRBJ1-2; D gene unclear. Germline V gene sequence: CDR1 LGHNT, CDR2 FRNRAP. The CDR3 runs 16 residues. With 5 bases removed from V and 0 bases from J, the gap between germline ends came to 16 bases. CDR3 region: CASGLPLENPNYGYTF. As DNA, the CDR3 is TGTGCTAGTGGTCTCCCGCTGGAAAACCCTAACTATGGCTACACCTTC.

In DNA, the CDR3 is TGCGCCAGCAGCCCTACGAGCGGGGGGATGAATGAGCAGTTCTTC. Translating it yields CASSPTSGGMNEQFF. The rearrangement joins TRBV4-1 to TRBJ2-1, with 9 bases identical to TRBD2. Trimming cost V 4 bases and J 7 bases; bases outside gene matches: 8. Germline CDR1 and CDR2: MGHRA and YSYEKL. The CDR3 sequence is 15 residues long.

This chain connects TRBV5-1 to TRBJ1-2, with TRBD1 as a possible D gene (5 bases). The CDR3 has 14 residues. Germline CDR1 reads SGHRS; CDR2 reads YFSETQ. V shed 7 bases and J shed 3 bases, with 16 bases lying between them. CDR3 nucleotides: TGCGCCAGCGGATTTGGAGGGGACGACTATGGCTACACCTTC. Encoded protein: CASGFGGDDYGYTF.

The chain combines TRBV30 with TRBJ1-3, with D unresolved. The V gene lost 0 bases and the J gene lost 0 bases, with 9 bases spanning the gap. CDR3 size: 15 residues. Germline CDR1 reads GTSNPN; CDR2 reads SVGIG (reference sequence). The CDR3 DNA reads as TGTGCCTGGAGTGTTCTCAGTCACTCTGGAAACACCATATATTTT. Its protein is CAWSVLSHSGNTIYF.

The rearrangement joins TRBV2 to TRBJ1-1; a weak D match, TRBD1 (5 bases). CDR3 size: 13 residues. V lost 6 bases, J lost 2 bases, and 10 bases lay in between. Germline V lookup: CDR1 SNHLY, CDR2 FYNNEI. The DNA for the CDR3 is TGTGCCAGCAGCGATCAGGGAAACACTGAAGCTTTCTTT. As protein: CASSDQGNTEAFF.

This clone was seen just once. V and J are TRBV2 and TRBJ2-1, with D hard to call. In germline, CDR1 is SNHLY, CDR2 FYNNEI. Trimming removed 3 bases from V and 0 bases from J, with 9 bases in between. The CDR3 is 15 amino acids. In nucleotides, the CDR3 is TGTGCCAGCAGTGACACCCGGGCCTCCTACAATGAGCAGTTCTTC. Translated: CASSDTRASYNEQFF.

This clone has a single count. The rearrangement uses TRBV30 and TRBJ1-1; D unresolved. In germline, CDR1 is GTSNPN, CDR2 SVGIG (reference sequence). This CDR3 comprises 13 residues. Deletions cut 4 bases from V and 0 bases from J, with 9 bases between. The CDR3 spells CAWIRQMNTEAFF. For the CDR3, the DNA is TGTGCCTGGATTAGACAAATGAACACTGAAGCTTTCTTT.

This chain joins TRBV12-5 and TRBJ2-1, with D maybe TRBD1 (6 bases). The length of the CDR3 is 15 residues. V shed 3 bases and J shed 5 bases, with 14 bases lying between them. Germline V gives CDR1 LGHNT, CDR2 FRNRAP. The DNA of the CDR3 is TGTGCTAGTGGTTTTTCCAGGGACATCCACAATGAGCAGTTCTTC. Amino acids: CASGFSRDIHNEQFF. Based on the CDR3 plus reference TRBV12-5 and TRBJ2-1, the full variable domain is DARVTQTPRHKVTEMGQEVTMRCQPILGHNTVFWYRQTMMQGLELLAYFRNRAPLDDSGMPKDRFSAEMPDATLATLKIQPSEPRDSAVYFCASGFSRDIHNEQFFGPGTRLTVL.

The rearrangement joins TRBV4-1 to TRBJ2-2; D ambiguous. V lost 4 bases and J lost 5, with 5 bases in between. CDR3 size: 12 residues. Germline loops: CDR1 MGHRA, CDR2 YSYEKL. The CDR3 here is CASSLTTGELFF. In DNA form, the CDR3 reads TGCGCCAGCAGCCTAACAACCGGGGAGCTGTTTTTT.

The rearrangement links TRBV19 to TRBJ1-2; TRBD1 matches at 9 bases. The V segment lost 3 bases and the J segment 8 bases; nucleotides outside the gene matches: 7. Germline V gives CDR1 LNHDA, CDR2 SQIVND (reference sequence). This CDR3 has 14 residues. In nucleotides, the CDR3 is TGTGCCAGTAGTATTTTCGGGACAGGGAACGGCTACACCTTC. Protein product: CASSIFGTGNGYTF. Using reference TRBV19 and TRBJ1-2 for the parts outside the CDR3, the full variable domain is DGGITQSPKYLFRKEGQNVTLSCEQNLNHDAMYWYRQDPGQGLRLIYYSQIVNDFQKGDIAEGYSVSREKKESFPLTVTSAQKNPTAFYLCASSIFGTGNGYTFGSGTRLTVV.

In DNA, the CDR3 is TGTGCCAGCAGCTTCTTCATAAACACTGAAGCTTTCTTT. Protein product: CASSFFINTEAFF. The gene calls are TRBV11-2 and TRBJ1-1; D unclear. CDR1 SGHAT and CDR2 FQNNGV come from the germline V gene. This CDR3 is 13 amino acids long. The germline V and J ends were trimmed by 3 bases and 2 bases, with 7 bases remaining between them.

The chain recombines TRBV5-1 with TRBJ2-2; D is uncertain. The germline V gene encodes CDR1 SGHRS and CDR2 YFSETQ. The CDR3 spans 13 residues. V was clipped by 1 base and J by 5 bases, with 6 bases between them. The CDR3 nucleotides are TGCGCCAGCAGCTTGTTGGAGACCGGGGAGCTGTTTTTT. Residues: CASSLLETGELFF.

This chain joins TRBV7-3 and TRBJ2-5, with D perhaps assigned TRBD1 or TRBD2 (6 bases each). V lost 1 base, J lost 4 bases, and 19 bases lay in between. The germline CDR1 and CDR2 sequences are SGHTA and FQGTGA. This CDR3 is 17 amino acids long. The CDR3 nucleotides are TGTGCCAGCAGCTTAAACCCGGGTCCGGGGGCGGGAGAGACCCAGTACTTC. This codes for CASSLNPGPGAGETQYF. Full variable domain (rest looked up from reference TRBV7-3 and TRBJ2-5): GAGVSQTPSNKVTEKGKYVELRCDPISGHTALYWYRQSLGQGPEFLIYFQGTGAADDSGLPNDRFFAVRPEGSVSTLKIQRTERGDSAVYLCASSLNPGPGAGETQYFGPGTRLLVL.

The genes are TRBV5-1 and TRBJ1-4, with D perhaps matching TRBD1 (5 bases). The CDR3 is 15 amino acids. The germline V gene encodes CDR1 SGHRS and CDR2 YFSETQ. V shed 0 bases and J shed 4 bases, with 10 bases lying between them. The CDR3 DNA reads TGCGCCAGCAGCTTGGGAGGGACGGGTAATGAAAAACTGTTTTTT. It codes for CASSLGGTGNEKLFF.

V usage is TRBV7-8 and J usage is TRBJ2-5; 7 bases fit TRBD2. Losses at the gene ends were 5 bases for V and 5 bases for J; bases not matched to a gene: 14. There are 16 residues in the CDR3. Germline V gene data show CDR1 as SGHVS and CDR2 as FQNEAQ. CDR3 sequence (DNA): TGTGCCAGCAGCCCCCTTGGGGCGGGGGAATCGGAGACCCAGTACTTC. Its protein is CASSPLGAGESETQYF. Supplemented by reference TRBV7-8 and TRBJ2-5, the full variable domain reads GAGVSQSPRYKVAKRGQDVALRCDPISGHVSLFWYQQALGQGPEFLTYFQNEAQLDKSGLPSDRFFAERPEGSVSTLKIQRTQQEDSAVYLCASSPLGAGESETQYFGPGTRLLVL.